These 18 T cell receptor beta chains were sequenced from one sample in a study of chemoradiotherapy in HPV16-positive cancers (dated by TCRdb to 2021 to 2024). The library was prepared using the immunoSEQ multiplex PCR assay. Imported from immuneACCESS, the table was reduced by TCRdb to in-frame sequences with V and J called. These copies leave out some clones; in studies compared against another copy, an unresolved V gene accounts for under half, and the cause of the remainder is not known. This sample holds approximately 29,000 clones; about four fifths were observed only once. The top ten clonotypes cover 5% to 6.5% of the sample. The input for sequencing was blood, taken from a patient who underwent chemoradiotherapy. The receptors here all came from a human donor with HPV-associated anogenital cancer.

This chain uses TRBV7-2 with TRBJ2-5; 7 bases fit TRBD2. Germline V lookup: CDR1 SGHTA, CDR2 FQGNSA. The CDR3 is 14 residues long. V was pared by 6 bases and J by 3 bases, with 7 bases of the junction left unmatched. The chain's CDR3 is CASSSGLLKETQYF. CDR3 bases: TGTGCCAGCAGTTCGGGACTACTAAAAGAGACCCAGTACTTC.

The V gene is TRBV14, the J gene TRBJ2-5, with D hard to call. This CDR3 has 14 amino acids. Trimming stripped 3 bases from V and 5 bases from J, with 13 bases between. In germline, CDR1 is SGHDN, CDR2 FVKESK. The CDR3 loop is CASSQLVRSETQYF. CDR3 bases: TGTGCCAGCAGCCAGCTAGTAAGAAGTGAGACCCAGTACTTC.

This chain connects TRBV2 to TRBJ2-1; D ambiguous. V was shortened by 7 bases and J by 0 bases, with 13 bases between the two germline ends. Germline V CDR1 and CDR2: SNHLY, FYNNEI. The length of the CDR3 is 15 residues. CDR3 DNA: TGTGCCAGCACGGTTGACGCAAGCTCCTACAATGAGCAGTTCTTC. This encodes CASTVDASSYNEQFF.

The chain combines TRBV11-2 with TRBJ1-5; D is possibly TRBD1 (5 bases). The germline V and J ends were trimmed by 5 bases and 6 bases, with 11 bases remaining between them. From germline, CDR1 is SGHAT and CDR2 FQNNGV. The CDR3 loop spans 13 amino acids. The chain's CDR3 is CASSLGEGQPQHF. DNA for the CDR3: TGTGCCAGCAGCCTGGGGGAAGGTCAGCCCCAGCATTTT.

The rearrangement joins TRBV27 to TRBJ2-3; unclear D gene. The CDR3 covers 15 residues. Trimming left V 3 bases short and J 3 bases short, with 13 bases between. Germline CDR1 is MNHEY and CDR2 is SMNVEV (reference sequence). The CDR3 coding sequence is TGTGCCAGCAGTTTTAGGCCCGCGGAGACAGATACGCAGTATTTT. Translated, it gives CASSFRPAETDTQYF.

The chain links TRBV12-5 to TRBJ1-2; 9 bases align to TRBD1. The ends lost 1 base at V and 7 bases at J; junction bases unmatched: 10. The CDR3 extends over 16 amino acids. In germline, CDR1 is LGHNT, CDR2 FRNRAP. This chain's CDR3 is CASGLATGTGSFGYTF. CDR3 sequence (DNA): TGTGCTAGTGGTTTGGCCACCGGGACAGGGAGTTTTGGCTACACCTTC.

The rearrangement links TRBV11-1 to TRBJ1-1; D ambiguous. The CDR3 has 16 amino acids. CDR1 SGHAT and CDR2 FQDESV come from the germline V gene (reference sequence). V was pared by 2 bases and J by 6 bases, with 19 bases between. The DNA for the CDR3 is TGTGCCAGCAGCTTAATTTGGCCCCCCATGGGAGCTGAAGCTTTCTTT. This gives the protein CASSLIWPPMGAEAFF.

CDR3 bases: TGTGCCAGCAGCTTAGCTGAAGGGGCCGGTTCACCCCTCCACTTT. Translating gives CASSLAEGAGSPLHF. This chain joins TRBV7-9 and TRBJ1-6; possibly TRBD1 for D (5 bases). The CDR3 contains 15 residues. CDR1 is SEHNR, CDR2 FQNEAQ, per germline (reference sequence). With 0 bases removed from V and 9 bases from J, the gap between germline ends came to 12 bases.

This clone came up a few times. The chain links TRBV2 to TRBJ2-7; D call uncertain. Trimming took off 3 bases at V and 3 bases at J, with 9 bases between the two ends. This CDR3 contains 13 residues. Germline lookup yields CDR1 SNHLY and CDR2 FYNNEI. This CDR3 is CASSEIGNYEQYV. In nucleotides, the CDR3 is TGTGCCAGCAGTGAGATCGGTAACTACGAGCAGTACGTC.

The gene calls are TRBV5-1 and TRBJ1-1; weak D call: TRBD1 (5 bases). This CDR3 contains 13 residues. Trimming stripped 4 bases from V and 6 bases from J, with 13 bases between. Germline CDR1 and CDR2: SGHRS and YFSETQ. CDR3 DNA: TGCGCCAGCAGCCCTGGGACGTCTGCTGAAGCTTTCTTT. Its protein product is CASSPGTSAEAFF.

The rearrangement links TRBV7-2 to TRBJ2-1, with D perhaps being TRBD1 or TRBD2 (5 bases each). V dropped 1 base and J dropped 7 bases, with 14 bases sitting between them. The CDR3 has 15 residues. Per the germline V gene, CDR1 is SGHTA and CDR2 is FQGNSA. CDR3 loop: CASSLGTVGVNEQFF. As DNA, the CDR3 is TGTGCCAGCAGCTTAGGTACGGTGGGGGTTAATGAGCAGTTCTTC.

The chain joins TRBV27 to TRBJ2-2; D unclear. Germline V lookup: CDR1 MNHEY, CDR2 SMNVEV (reference sequence). V was trimmed by 6 bases and J by 1 base, leaving 15 bases between them. This CDR3 region has 16 residues. The CDR3 bases are TGTGCCAGCAGACACATCAGGAACTTGAACACCGGGGAGCTGTTTTTT. As protein: CASRHIRNLNTGELFF.

The chain has TRBV11-2 and TRBJ1-1; D perhaps matches TRBD1 (6 bases). V was trimmed by 4 bases and J by 1 base, leaving 16 bases between them. The CDR3 is 16 amino acids. CDR1 is SGHAT, CDR2 FQNNGV, per germline. The CDR3 coding sequence is TGTGCCAGCAGCTCCGACGGGGGGCTGGGGAACACTGAAGCTTTCTTT. Translating it yields CASSSDGGLGNTEAFF.

The V call is TRBV18, the J call TRBJ1-1; D gene uncertain. The CDR3 has 13 amino acids. Looked up from germline, CDR1 is KGHSH and CDR2 is LQKENI. V lost 2 bases and J lost 0, with 4 bases in between. CDR3 in DNA: TGTGCCAGCTCACCAAGGATGAACACTGAAGCTTTCTTT. The encoded protein is CASSPRMNTEAFF.

V gene TRBV5-1 combines with J gene TRBJ1-1, with a tentative D call TRBD1 (6 bases). The germline CDR1 and CDR2 sequences are SGHRS and YFSETQ. V lost 6 bases and J 0 bases, leaving 15 bases between the germline ends. The CDR3 loop spans 15 amino acids. CDR3 sequence (DNA): TGCGCCAGCACCACCGGGGACAATATGAACACTGAAGCTTTCTTT. Its protein product is CASTTGDNMNTEAFF. The variable domain in full, with the rest retrieved from reference TRBV5-1 and TRBJ1-1, is KAGVTQTPRYLIKTRGQQVTLSCSPISGHRSVSWYQQTPGQGLQFLFEYFSETQRNKGNFPGRFSGRQFSNSRSEMNVSTLELGDSALYLCASTTGDNMNTEAFFGQGTRLTVV.

The chain couples TRBV6-5 to TRBJ1-2; D not certain. CDR1 MNHEY and CDR2 SVGAGI come from the germline V gene. Trimming removed 6 bases at V and 3 bases at J, with 14 bases between. The CDR3 length is 14 residues. The CDR3 DNA reads TGTGCCAGCAGGAGGACCGCCACCCACTATGGCTACACCTTC. Its translation is CASRRTATHYGYTF.

The V and J genes are TRBV9 and TRBJ2-5; 13 nucleotides match TRBD2. Unmatched junction bases numbered 7, after V lost 0 bases and J lost 5 bases. This CDR3 region has 17 residues. The germline V gene encodes CDR1 SGDLS and CDR2 YYNGEE. In nucleotides, the CDR3 is TGTGCCAGCAGCGTAGAACTAGCGGGGGGGCCACGTGAGACCCAGTACTTC. Protein product: CASSVELAGGPRETQYF.

The V and J genes are TRBV7-7 and TRBJ2-3; D is unclear. The V and J ends lost 5 bases and 4 bases respectively, with 10 bases between them. The CDR3 is 13 residues long. The germline gives CDR1 SSHAT, CDR2 FNYEAQ (reference sequence). The CDR3 protein is CASSIIHADTQYF. DNA for the CDR3: TGTGCCAGCAGCATCATACACGCAGATACGCAGTATTTT. Looking up the rest from reference TRBV7-7 and TRBJ2-3 gives the full variable domain: GAGVSQSPRYKVTKRGQDVTLRCDPISSHATLYWYQQALGQGPEFLTYFNYEAQPDKSGLPSDRFSAERPEGSISTLTIQRTEQRDSAMYRCASSIIHADTQYFGPGTRLTVL.